The T cell receptor (beta chain) described here comes from a study of cytomegalovirus exposure and HLA in healthy donors. Study-wide results and limits: From TCR beta sequences, most subjects' HLA-A and HLA-B alleles were reportedly predicted accurately.

The CDR3 consists of 15 residues. Trimming stripped 1 base from V and 11 bases from J, with 20 bases between. CDR1 and CDR2 (germline): LGHNA, YSLEER. The PCR employed 60 Vbeta primers together with 13 Jbeta primers. Clones were sequenced by immunoSEQ multiplex PCR, and TCRdb holds only the in-frame ones, with some missing. The data contain about 130,000 clones, just over 75% of them singletons. A remark on this clone: Its target is not known.

Sequencing was performed on PBMCs. V is TRBV4-3 and J is TRBJ1-1; weak D call: TRBD1 (5 bases). The sequence came from a woman in her forties or fifties in good health and CMV-seronegative. CDR3 DNA: TGCGCCAGCAGCCAAGGATTGGGCAGGGATGCATTGGCTTTCTTT. Translating gives CASSQGLGRDALAFF.